The 3 T cell receptor beta chains below were found in one sample sequenced in a study of beta chain features in type 1 diabetes. Findings of the study overall: All four CD4+ subsets of Type 1 diabetes patients contained TCRB CDR3s that were moderately but significantly shorter.

Expressed TCRB transcripts were sequenced because the isolated RNA had all been reverse transcribed beforehand. Method: immunoSEQ multiplex PCR; TCRdb's copy keeps in-frame clones and lacks some. The table includes more than 250,000 clones, 24% detected once. No antigen has been identified for these receptors. Sequenced sample: naive CD4+ T cells from blood. The receptors here all came from a young woman with type 1 diabetes.

In its sample, this clone was seen a few times. The genes are TRBV29-1 and TRBJ2-3, with 8 bases lining up with TRBD1. This CDR3 spans 14 amino acids. J gave up 5 bases and V 7 bases, and 11 bases lay outside the gene matches. Germline-derived CDR1 and CDR2 are SQVTM and ANQGSEA. CDR3 sequence (DNA): TGCAGCGCAAAACAGGACAGGGCGATAGATACGCAGTATTTT. Amino acid sequence: CSAKQDRAIDTQYF.

The rearrangement uses TRBV2 and TRBJ2-5; D not resolved. The CDR3 runs to 12 residues. The V and J ends lost 7 bases and 5 bases respectively, with 11 bases between them. CDR1 and CDR2 (germline): SNHLY, FYNNEI. The DNA for the CDR3 is TGTGCCAGCAACGAAGCCCATGAGACCCAGTACTTC. Amino acid sequence: CASNEAHETQYF. Looking up the rest from reference TRBV2 and TRBJ2-5 gives the full variable domain: EPEVTQTPSHQVTQMGQEVILRCVPISNHLYFYWYRQILGQKVEFLVSFYNNEISEKSEIFDDQFSVERPDGSNFTLKIRSTKLEDSAMYFCASNEAHETQYFGPGTRLLVL.

This clone was detected only a few times. This sequence joins TRBV7-6 and TRBJ2-3; maybe TRBD1 (5 bases). The V end was cut by 3 bases, the J end by 6 bases, with 13 bases between. The CDR3 loop spans 14 amino acids. Germline V gene lookup returns CDR1 SGHVS and CDR2 FNYEAQ. CDR3 sequence: CASSFPRAGDTQYF. For the CDR3, the DNA is TGTGCCAGCAGCTTCCCCAGGGCCGGGGATACGCAGTATTTT.